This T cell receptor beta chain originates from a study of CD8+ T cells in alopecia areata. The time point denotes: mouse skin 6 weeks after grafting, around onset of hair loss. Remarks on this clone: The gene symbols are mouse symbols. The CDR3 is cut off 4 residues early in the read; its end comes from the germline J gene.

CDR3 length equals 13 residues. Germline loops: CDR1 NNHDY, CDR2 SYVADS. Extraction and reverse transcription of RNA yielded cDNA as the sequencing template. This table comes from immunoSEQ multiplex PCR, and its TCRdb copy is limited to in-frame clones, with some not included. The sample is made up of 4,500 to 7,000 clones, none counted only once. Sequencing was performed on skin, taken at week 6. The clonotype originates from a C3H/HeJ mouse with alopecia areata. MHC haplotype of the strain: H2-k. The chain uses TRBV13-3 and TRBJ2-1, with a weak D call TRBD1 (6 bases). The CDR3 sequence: CASSPGEGAEQFF. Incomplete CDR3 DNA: TGTGCCAGCAGTCCAGGGGAGGGCGCT.